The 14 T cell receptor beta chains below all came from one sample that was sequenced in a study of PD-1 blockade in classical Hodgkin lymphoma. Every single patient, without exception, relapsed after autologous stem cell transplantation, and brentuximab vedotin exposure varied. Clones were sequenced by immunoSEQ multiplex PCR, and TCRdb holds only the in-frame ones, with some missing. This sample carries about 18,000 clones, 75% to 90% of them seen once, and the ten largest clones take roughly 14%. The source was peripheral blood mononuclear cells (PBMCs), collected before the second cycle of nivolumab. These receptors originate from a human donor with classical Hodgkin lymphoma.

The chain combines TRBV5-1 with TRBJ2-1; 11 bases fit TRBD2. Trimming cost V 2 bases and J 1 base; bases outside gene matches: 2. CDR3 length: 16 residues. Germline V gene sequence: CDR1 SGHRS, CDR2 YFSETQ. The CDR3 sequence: CASSLLAGVSYNEQFF. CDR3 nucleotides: TGCGCCAGCAGCTTACTAGCGGGGGTTTCCTACAATGAGCAGTTCTTC.

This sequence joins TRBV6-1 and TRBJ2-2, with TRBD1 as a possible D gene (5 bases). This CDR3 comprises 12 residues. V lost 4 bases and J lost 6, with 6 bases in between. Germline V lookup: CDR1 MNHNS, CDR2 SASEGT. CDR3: CASSARAGELFF. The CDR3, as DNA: TGTGCCAGCAGTGCCAGGGCCGGGGAGCTGTTTTTT.

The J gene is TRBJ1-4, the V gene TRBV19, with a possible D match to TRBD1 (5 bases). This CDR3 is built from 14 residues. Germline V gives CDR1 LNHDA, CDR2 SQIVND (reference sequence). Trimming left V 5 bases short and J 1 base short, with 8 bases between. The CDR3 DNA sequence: TGTGCCAGTAGTGTAACAGGAACTAATGAAAAACTGTTTTTT. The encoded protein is CASSVTGTNEKLFF.

CDR3 DNA: TGCGCCAGCAGCTTGGGGCAGGGGAACACCGGGGAGCTGTTTTTT. Protein sequence: CASSLGQGNTGELFF. The genes are TRBV5-1 and TRBJ2-2; weak D call: TRBD1 (5 bases). V lost 0 bases to trimming and J lost 1 base, with 7 bases between them. The V gene's germline CDR1 is SGHRS and CDR2 YFSETQ. The CDR3 has 15 amino acids.

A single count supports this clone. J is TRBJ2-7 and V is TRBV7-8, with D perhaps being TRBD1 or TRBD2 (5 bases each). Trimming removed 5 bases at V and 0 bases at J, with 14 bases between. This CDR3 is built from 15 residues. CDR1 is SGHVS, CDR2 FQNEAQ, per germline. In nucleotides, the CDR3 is TGTGCCAGCAGCCGCGATACCGGGACCTCCTACGAGCAGTACTTC. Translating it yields CASSRDTGTSYEQYF.

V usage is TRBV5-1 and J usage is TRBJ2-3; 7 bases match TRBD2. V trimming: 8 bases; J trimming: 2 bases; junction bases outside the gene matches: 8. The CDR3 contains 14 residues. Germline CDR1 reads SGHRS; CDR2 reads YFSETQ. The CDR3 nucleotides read TGCGCCAGTAAATTGGGACTACTCACAGATACGCAGTATTTT. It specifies CASKLGLLTDTQYF.

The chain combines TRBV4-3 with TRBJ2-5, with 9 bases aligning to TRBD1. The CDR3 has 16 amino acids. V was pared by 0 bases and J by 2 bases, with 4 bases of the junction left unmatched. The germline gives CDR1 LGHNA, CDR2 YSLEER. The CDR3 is CASSQDHRGQQETQYF. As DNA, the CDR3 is TGCGCCAGCAGCCAAGATCACAGGGGGCAGCAAGAGACCCAGTACTTC.

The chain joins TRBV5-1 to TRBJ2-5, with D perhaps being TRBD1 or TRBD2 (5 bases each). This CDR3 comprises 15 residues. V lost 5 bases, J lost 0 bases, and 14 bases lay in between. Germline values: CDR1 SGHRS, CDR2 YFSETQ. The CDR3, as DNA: TGCGCCAGCAGAATCACGGGGCTGAACCAAGAGACCCAGTACTTC. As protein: CASRITGLNQETQYF.

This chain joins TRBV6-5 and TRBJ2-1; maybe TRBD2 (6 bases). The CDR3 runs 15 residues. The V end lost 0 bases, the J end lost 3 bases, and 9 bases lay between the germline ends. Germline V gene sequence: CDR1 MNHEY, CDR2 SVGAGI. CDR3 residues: CASSYSGGDYNEQFF. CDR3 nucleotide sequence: TGTGCCAGCAGTTACTCGGGGGGAGACTACAATGAGCAGTTCTTC.

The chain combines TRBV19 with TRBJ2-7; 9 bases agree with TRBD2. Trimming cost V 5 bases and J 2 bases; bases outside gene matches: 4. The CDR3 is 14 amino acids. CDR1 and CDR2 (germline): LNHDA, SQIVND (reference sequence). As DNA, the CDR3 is TGTGCCAGTAGTGTTAGCGGGGGCCCCTACGAGCAGTACTTC. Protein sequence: CASSVSGGPYEQYF.

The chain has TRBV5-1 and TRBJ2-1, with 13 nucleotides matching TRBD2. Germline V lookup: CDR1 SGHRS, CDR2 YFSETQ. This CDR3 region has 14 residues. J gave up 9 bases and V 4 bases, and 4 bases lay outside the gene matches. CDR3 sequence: CASSEGLAGSEQFF. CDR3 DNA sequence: TGCGCCAGCAGCGAGGGACTAGCGGGGTCTGAGCAGTTCTTC.

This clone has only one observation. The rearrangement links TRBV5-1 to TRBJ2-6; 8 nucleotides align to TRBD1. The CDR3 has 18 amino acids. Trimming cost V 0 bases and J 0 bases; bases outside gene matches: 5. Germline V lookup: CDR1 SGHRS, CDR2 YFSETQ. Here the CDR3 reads CASSLGTGPLSGANVLTF. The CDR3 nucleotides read TGCGCCAGCAGCTTGGGGACAGGGCCCCTCTCTGGGGCCAACGTCCTGACTTTC.

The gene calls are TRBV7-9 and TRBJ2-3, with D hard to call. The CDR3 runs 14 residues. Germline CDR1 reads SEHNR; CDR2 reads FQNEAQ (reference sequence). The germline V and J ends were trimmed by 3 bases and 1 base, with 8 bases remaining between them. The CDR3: CASSFEVRTDTQYF. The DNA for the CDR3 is TGTGCCAGCAGCTTTGAAGTCCGCACAGATACGCAGTATTTT.

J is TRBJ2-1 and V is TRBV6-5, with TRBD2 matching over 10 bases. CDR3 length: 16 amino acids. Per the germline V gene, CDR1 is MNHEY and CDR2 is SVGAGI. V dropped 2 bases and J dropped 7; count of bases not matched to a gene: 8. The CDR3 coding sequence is TGTGCCAGCAGTTACACGGCTAGCGGGGGTTATAATGAGCAGTTCTTC. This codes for CASSYTASGGYNEQFF.